This entry describes one T cell receptor beta chain. The data stem from a study of patients and donors after allogeneic stem cell transplantation. Germline assignment: CDR1 SGHRS and CDR2 YFSETQ. The CDR3 consists of 11 residues. The V gene lost 4 bases and the J gene lost 8 bases, with 9 bases spanning the gap. TCRdb passed the RT-PCR reads through MiXCR, listing each CDR3 protein once. This sample has approximately 210,000 distinct CDR3 sequences, with roughly two fifths found just once. The TCR sequence derives from a human donor who was either an allogeneic HSCT recipient or a stem cell or donor lymphocyte infusion donor (not recorded which). It is not recorded whose cells these are; they may come from a transplant donor. The sequenced sample was blood, either unsorted or a sorted T cell fraction (not recorded which). V is TRBV5-1 and J is TRBJ1-2; D might be TRBD1 (5 bases). CDR3 amino acids: CASSPGRGYTF. CDR3 nucleotides: TGCGCCAGCAGCCCGGGGCGGGGCTACACCTTC.